This passage covers 3 T cell receptor beta chains from one sample sequenced in a study of control samples from healthy donors and cancer patients. The method was immunoSEQ multiplex PCR; TCRdb's version includes in-frame clones alone and lacks a portion of them. This table holds roughly 41,000 clones, less than 95% found once. Sample: blood. These receptors all come from a man aged 55 to 70 in good health.

This clone has just a few counts. This chain uses TRBV27 with TRBJ1-2, with D possibly TRBD1 on 5 matching bases. CDR1 MNHEY and CDR2 SMNVEV come from the germline V gene (reference sequence). Trimming took 0 bases from V and 4 from J, leaving 15 bases between them. This CDR3 has 16 residues. The CDR3 loop is CASSLSPGTARYGYTF. CDR3 nucleotides: TGTGCCAGCAGTTTATCCCCCGGGACGGCTCGCTATGGCTACACCTTC.

The chain combines TRBV25-1 with TRBJ2-1; 11 bases line up with TRBD2. The CDR3 contains 15 residues. With 3 bases clipped from V and 7 bases from J, the junction kept 5 bases outside the gene matches. Looked up from germline, CDR1 is MGHDK and CDR2 is SYGVNS. The CDR3 here is CASSDLAGGPNEQFF. The CDR3 DNA reads as TGTGCCAGCAGTGACTTAGCGGGAGGGCCGAATGAGCAGTTCTTC.

This clone was detected once. J is TRBJ2-5 and V is TRBV5-4; D unclear. Trimming left V 3 bases short and J 5 bases short, with 5 bases between. CDR1 SGHNT and CDR2 YYREEE come from the germline V gene (reference sequence). This CDR3 has 11 residues. CDR3 in amino acids: CASSSGETQYF. The CDR3 DNA is TGTGCCAGCAGCTCCGGCGAGACCCAGTACTTC.